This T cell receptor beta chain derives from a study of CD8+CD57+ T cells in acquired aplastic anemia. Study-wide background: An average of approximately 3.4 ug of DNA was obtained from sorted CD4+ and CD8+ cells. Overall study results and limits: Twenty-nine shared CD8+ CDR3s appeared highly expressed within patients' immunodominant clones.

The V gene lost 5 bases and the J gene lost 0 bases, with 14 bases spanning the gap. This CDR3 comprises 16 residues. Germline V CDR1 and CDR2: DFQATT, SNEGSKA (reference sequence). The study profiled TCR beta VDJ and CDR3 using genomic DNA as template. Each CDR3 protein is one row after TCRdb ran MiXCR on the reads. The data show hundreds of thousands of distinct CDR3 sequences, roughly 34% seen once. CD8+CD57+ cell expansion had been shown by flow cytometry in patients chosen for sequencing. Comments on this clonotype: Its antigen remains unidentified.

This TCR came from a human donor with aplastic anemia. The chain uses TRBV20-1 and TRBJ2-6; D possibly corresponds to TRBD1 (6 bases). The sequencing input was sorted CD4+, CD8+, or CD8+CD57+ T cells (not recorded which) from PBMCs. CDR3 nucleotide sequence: TGCAGTGCTCCGGGACACCAAAGCTCTGGGGCCAACGTCCTGACTTTC. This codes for CSAPGHQSSGANVLTF.